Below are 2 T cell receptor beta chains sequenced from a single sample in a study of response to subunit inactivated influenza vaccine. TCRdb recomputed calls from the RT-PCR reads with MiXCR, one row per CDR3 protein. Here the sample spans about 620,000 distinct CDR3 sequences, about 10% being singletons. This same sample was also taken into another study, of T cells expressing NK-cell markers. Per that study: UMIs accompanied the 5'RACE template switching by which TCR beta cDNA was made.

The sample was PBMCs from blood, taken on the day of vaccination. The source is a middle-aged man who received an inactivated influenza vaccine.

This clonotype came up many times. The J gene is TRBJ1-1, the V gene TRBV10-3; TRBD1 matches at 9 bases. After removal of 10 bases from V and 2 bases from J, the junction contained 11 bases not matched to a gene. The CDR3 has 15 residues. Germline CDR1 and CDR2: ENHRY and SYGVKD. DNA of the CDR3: TGTGCCACCGGAACAGGGGGCCTAGACAACACTGAAGCTTTCTTT. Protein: CATGTGGLDNTEAFF.

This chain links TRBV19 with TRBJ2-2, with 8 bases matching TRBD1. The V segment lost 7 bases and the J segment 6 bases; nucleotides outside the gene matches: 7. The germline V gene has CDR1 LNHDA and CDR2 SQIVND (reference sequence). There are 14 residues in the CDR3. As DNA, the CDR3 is TGTGCCAGTACCCCGGACAGGGAATCCGGGGAGCTGTTTTTT. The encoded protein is CASTPDRESGELFF.